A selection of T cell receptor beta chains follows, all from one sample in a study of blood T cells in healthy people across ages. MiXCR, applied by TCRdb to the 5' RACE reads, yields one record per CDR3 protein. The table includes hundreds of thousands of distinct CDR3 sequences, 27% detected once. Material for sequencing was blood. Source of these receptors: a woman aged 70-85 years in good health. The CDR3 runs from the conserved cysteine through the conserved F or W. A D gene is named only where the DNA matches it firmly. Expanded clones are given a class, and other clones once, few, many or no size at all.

CDR3 protein: CASSLAGGRDTQYF
CDR3 DNA: TGTGCCAGCAGCCTAGCGGGAGGGCGAGATACGCAGTATTTT
clone size: few
D gene: TRBD2
J gene: TRBJ2-3
V gene: TRBV28

CDR3 protein: CSAGGISRGEKLFF
CDR3 DNA: TGCAGCGCCGGGGGGATCTCCAGGGGTGAAAAACTGTTTTTT
clone size: .
D gene: .
J gene: TRBJ1-4
V gene: TRBV29-1

CDR3 protein: CASTSQGSSGNTIYF
CDR3 DNA: TGTGCCAGCACCTCACAGGGTTCGTCGGGAAACACCATATATTTT
clone size: few
D gene: .
J gene: TRBJ1-3
V gene: TRBV6-6

CDR3 protein: CSAAPTLTEGPKKLFF
CDR3 DNA: TGCAGTGCTGCCCCGACCCTGACAGAGGGCCCCAAAAAACTGTTTTTT
clone size: few
D gene: .
J gene: TRBJ1-4
V gene: TRBV20-1

CDR3 protein: CASSRRVGETQYF
CDR3 DNA: TGCGCCAGCAGCCGCAGGGTGGGGGAGACCCAGTACTTC
clone size: few
D gene: .
J gene: TRBJ2-5
V gene: TRBV5-1

CDR3 protein: CAIKAGADIGEKLFF
CDR3 DNA: TGTGCCATCAAAGCGGGCGCGGACATCGGTGAAAAACTGTTTTTT
clone size: many
D gene: .
J gene: TRBJ1-4
V gene: TRBV10-3

CDR3 protein: CSARGPSGGPNEQFF
CDR3 DNA: TGCAGTGCGCGAGGGCCAAGCGGGGGGCCCAATGAGCAGTTCTTC
clone size: .
D gene: TRBD2
J gene: TRBJ2-1
V gene: TRBV20-1

CDR3 protein: CASSIRDRGGGNQPQHF
CDR3 DNA: TGTGCCAGTAGTATACGGGACAGGGGCGGAGGCAATCAGCCCCAGCATTTT
clone size: few
D gene: TRBD1
J gene: TRBJ1-5
V gene: TRBV19

CDR3 protein: CSASWTGSGTEAFF
CDR3 DNA: TGCAGTGCCTCTTGGACAGGGTCAGGCACTGAAGCTTTCTTT
clone size: few
D gene: TRBD1
J gene: TRBJ1-1
V gene: TRBV20-1

CDR3 protein: CASSRDVGRMNTEAFF
CDR3 DNA: TGTGCCAGCTCACGGGATGTAGGGCGTATGAACACTGAAGCTTTCTTT
clone size: many
D gene: .
J gene: TRBJ1-1
V gene: TRBV18

CDR3 protein: CAISDLGYTF
CDR3 DNA: TGTGCCATCAGTGATTTAGGCTACACCTTC
clone size: .
D gene: .
J gene: TRBJ1-2
V gene: TRBV10-3

CDR3 protein: CSSLGGDYGYTF
CDR3 DNA: TGCAGCTCCCTGGGGGGGGACTATGGCTACACCTTC
clone size: few
D gene: .
J gene: TRBJ1-2
V gene: TRBV29-1

CDR3 protein: CASNSQGYEQYF
CDR3 DNA: TGTGCCAGCAATTCACAGGGCTACGAGCAGTACTTC
clone size: few
D gene: .
J gene: TRBJ2-7
V gene: TRBV28

CDR3 protein: CASSLEHLPNTGELFF
CDR3 DNA: TGTGCCAGCAGTTTAGAACACCTACCGAACACCGGGGAGCTGTTTTTT
clone size: .
D gene: .
J gene: TRBJ2-2
V gene: TRBV12-3/TRBV12-4

CDR3 protein: CASGITRYEQYF
CDR3 DNA: TGTGCCAGCGGGATCACTAGATACGAGCAGTACTTC
clone size: few
D gene: .
J gene: TRBJ2-7
V gene: TRBV3-1

CDR3 protein: CASSQRTSGKTEQYF
CDR3 DNA: TGTGCCAGCAGCCAGAGGACTAGCGGGAAAACCGAGCAGTACTTC
clone size: .
D gene: TRBD2
J gene: TRBJ2-7
V gene: TRBV12-3/TRBV12-4

CDR3 protein: CASSRDRLSSGDQPQHF
CDR3 DNA: TGTGCCAGCTCCCGGGACAGGCTATCCTCTGGGGATCAGCCCCAGCATTTT
clone size: few
D gene: TRBD1
J gene: TRBJ1-5
V gene: TRBV18

CDR3 protein: CASSLMGRGGTEAFF
CDR3 DNA: TGTGCCAGCAGTTTAATGGGGAGGGGGGGCACTGAAGCTTTCTTT
clone size: .
D gene: .
J gene: TRBJ1-1
V gene: TRBV12-3/TRBV12-4

CDR3 protein: CSARLVSQETQYF
CDR3 DNA: TGCAGTGCTAGGCTCGTATCCCAAGAGACCCAGTACTTC
clone size: .
D gene: .
J gene: TRBJ2-5
V gene: TRBV20-1

CDR3 protein: CASSFPGQANYGYTF
CDR3 DNA: TGTGCCAGCAGCTTTCCGGGACAAGCTAACTATGGCTACACCTTC
clone size: .
D gene: .
J gene: TRBJ1-2
V gene: TRBV7-2

CDR3 protein: CASSALGGSYEQYF
CDR3 DNA: TGTGCCAGCAGTGCCCTCGGGGGATCCTACGAGCAGTACTTC
clone size: many
D gene: .
J gene: TRBJ2-7
V gene: TRBV12-3/TRBV12-4

CDR3 protein: CASTEGQTAGGNTIYF
CDR3 DNA: TGTGCCAGCACCGAGGGTCAGACTGCGGGGGGAAACACCATATATTTT
clone size: .
D gene: .
J gene: TRBJ1-3
V gene: TRBV28

CDR3 protein: CASSQARQTGYGYTF
CDR3 DNA: TGCGCCAGCAGCCAAGCCCGGCAGACGGGCTATGGCTACACCTTC
clone size: few
D gene: .
J gene: TRBJ1-2
V gene: TRBV4-1

CDR3 protein: CSVMTSGSYTQYF
CDR3 DNA: TGCAGCGTGATGACTAGCGGGAGTTATACGCAGTATTTT
clone size: .
D gene: TRBD2
J gene: TRBJ2-3
V gene: TRBV29-1

CDR3 protein: CASRPAGGSQETQYF
CDR3 DNA: TGTGCCAGCAGACCCGCGGGAGGTAGTCAAGAGACCCAGTACTTC
clone size: few
D gene: TRBD2
J gene: TRBJ2-5
V gene: TRBV28

CDR3 protein: CASSLTGLKVAEAFF
CDR3 DNA: TGTGCCAGCAGTCTGACAGGGCTTAAGGTCGCTGAAGCTTTCTTT
clone size: few
D gene: TRBD1
J gene: TRBJ1-1
V gene: TRBV27

CDR3 protein: CASSHWGTGNTEAFF
CDR3 DNA: TGTGCCAGCAGCCACTGGGGTACAGGGAACACTGAAGCTTTCTTT
clone size: few
D gene: .
J gene: TRBJ1-1
V gene: TRBV14

CDR3 protein: CASSLGELYQETQYF
CDR3 DNA: TGTGCCAGCAGCTTAGGAGAGCTGTACCAAGAGACCCAGTACTTC
clone size: few
D gene: .
J gene: TRBJ2-5
V gene: TRBV11-2

CDR3 protein: CSASFNRGSAEAFF
CDR3 DNA: TGCAGTGCTAGTTTCAACAGGGGATCGGCTGAAGCTTTCTTT
clone size: few
D gene: TRBD1
J gene: TRBJ1-1
V gene: TRBV20-1

CDR3 protein: CASSLGRGGAYEQYF
CDR3 DNA: TGTGCCAGCAGCTTAGGGCGTGGGGGGGCCTACGAGCAGTACTTC
clone size: few
D gene: TRBD2
J gene: TRBJ2-7
V gene: TRBV7-2

CDR3 protein: CASSVDASSYNEQFF
CDR3 DNA: TGTGCCAGCAGCGTAGACGCTAGCTCCTACAATGAGCAGTTCTTC
clone size: few
D gene: .
J gene: TRBJ2-1
V gene: TRBV9

CDR3 protein: CASSLAGSAEQFF
CDR3 DNA: TGCGCCAGCAGCTTGGCAGGGTCGGCTGAGCAGTTCTTC
clone size: .
D gene: .
J gene: TRBJ2-1
V gene: TRBV5-1

CDR3 protein: CSAWDPGNTGELFF
CDR3 DNA: TGCAGTGCGTGGGACCCGGGGAACACCGGGGAGCTGTTTTTT
clone size: .
D gene: .
J gene: TRBJ2-2
V gene: TRBV20-1

CDR3 protein: CATSSTGSGAKNIQYF
CDR3 DNA: TGTGCCACCAGCTCAACAGGGAGCGGGGCCAAAAACATTCAGTACTTC
clone size: .
D gene: .
J gene: TRBJ2-4
V gene: TRBV15

CDR3 protein: CASSETRDKNTEAFF
CDR3 DNA: TGTGCCAGCTCGGAGACCCGGGACAAGAACACTGAAGCTTTCTTT
clone size: .
D gene: .
J gene: TRBJ1-1
V gene: TRBV18

CDR3 protein: CASTHGGVDYNEQFF
CDR3 DNA: TGCGCCAGCACCCATGGGGGAGTAGACTACAATGAGCAGTTCTTC
clone size: .
D gene: .
J gene: TRBJ2-1
V gene: TRBV5-1

CDR3 protein: CASSPRTTNEKLFF
CDR3 DNA: TGTGCCAGCAGTCCTAGAACAACTAATGAAAAACTGTTTTTT
clone size: .
D gene: .
J gene: TRBJ1-4
V gene: TRBV12-3/TRBV12-4

CDR3 protein: CSVTGGSGGTEAFF
CDR3 DNA: TGCAGCGTAACAGGGGGCTCGGGGGGCACTGAAGCTTTCTTT
clone size: .
D gene: TRBD1
J gene: TRBJ1-1
V gene: TRBV29-1

CDR3 protein: CASSSGLAKTQYF
CDR3 DNA: TGTGCCAGCAGCTCCGGACTAGCAAAGACCCAGTACTTC
clone size: few
D gene: TRBD2
J gene: TRBJ2-5
V gene: TRBV7-6

CDR3 protein: CASAIGGRRLYTF
CDR3 DNA: TGTGCCAGTGCGATTGGGGGACGGAGACTCTACACCTTC
clone size: .
D gene: .
J gene: TRBJ1-2
V gene: TRBV12-3/TRBV12-4

CDR3 protein: CASSPGTAQETQYF
CDR3 DNA: TGTGCCAGCTCACCCGGGACAGCGCAAGAGACCCAGTACTTC
clone size: many
D gene: TRBD1
J gene: TRBJ2-5
V gene: TRBV18

CDR3 protein: CASSEVAPLHF
CDR3 DNA: TGTGCCAGCAGTGAGGTAGCACCCCTCCACTTT
clone size: few
D gene: .
J gene: TRBJ1-6
V gene: TRBV6-1

CDR3 protein: CASSPSGRGETQYF
CDR3 DNA: TGTGCCAGCAGCCCTAGCGGGAGGGGAGAGACCCAGTACTTC
clone size: many
D gene: TRBD2
J gene: TRBJ2-5
V gene: TRBV3-1

CDR3 protein: CASSFGLTVTTQYF
CDR3 DNA: TGTGCCAGCAGCTTTGGACTTACTGTTACTACGCAGTATTTT
clone size: .
D gene: .
J gene: TRBJ2-3
V gene: TRBV7-2

CDR3 protein: CASSPGPQETRCF
CDR3 DNA: TGTGCCAGCAGCCCCGGTCCCCAAGAGACCCGGTGCTTC
clone size: .
D gene: .
J gene: TRBJ2-5
V gene: TRBV7-3

CDR3 protein: CAGSPGQGNTEAFF
CDR3 DNA: TGTGCCGGCAGCCCAGGACAGGGGAACACTGAAGCTTTCTTT
clone size: .
D gene: TRBD1
J gene: TRBJ1-1
V gene: TRBV7-3

CDR3 protein: CASSTTSGSDTQYF
CDR3 DNA: TGCGCCAGCTCTACTACTAGCGGATCAGATACGCAGTATTTT
clone size: .
D gene: TRBD2
J gene: TRBJ2-3
V gene: TRBV5-1

CDR3 protein: CASSSATGGVEKLFF
CDR3 DNA: TGTGCCAGCAGTTCCGCGACAGGGGGCGTTGAAAAACTGTTTTTT
clone size: .
D gene: TRBD1
J gene: TRBJ1-4
V gene: TRBV28

CDR3 protein: CASSLWARDEQYF
CDR3 DNA: TGTGCCAGCTCACTGTGGGCGCGCGACGAGCAGTACTTC
clone size: .
D gene: .
J gene: TRBJ2-7
V gene: TRBV18

CDR3 protein: CASSSWGSGYTF
CDR3 DNA: TGTGCCAGCAGTTCCTGGGGATCTGGCTACACCTTC
clone size: many
D gene: .
J gene: TRBJ1-2
V gene: TRBV27

CDR3 protein: CASSWTSGAETQYF
CDR3 DNA: TGTGCCAGCTCATGGACTAGCGGGGCGGAGACCCAGTACTTC
clone size: .
D gene: TRBD2
J gene: TRBJ2-5
V gene: TRBV18

CDR3 protein: CASSYKAWAEAFF
CDR3 DNA: TGTGCCAGCAGTTATAAGGCTTGGGCTGAAGCTTTCTTT
clone size: .
D gene: .
J gene: TRBJ1-1
V gene: TRBV6-5

CDR3 protein: CASSGQGAKYGYTF
CDR3 DNA: TGTGCCAGCAGTGGACAGGGGGCAAAATATGGCTACACCTTC
clone size: .
D gene: TRBD1
J gene: TRBJ1-2
V gene: TRBV2

CDR3 protein: CASQQSYSGKRPYEQYF
CDR3 DNA: TGTGCCTCGCAGCAGTCCTATAGCGGGAAGCGTCCCTACGAGCAGTACTTC
clone size: few
D gene: TRBD2
J gene: TRBJ2-7
V gene: TRBV27

CDR3 protein: CASSPGAREAFF
CDR3 DNA: TGTGCCAGCAGTCCCGGGGCTCGTGAAGCTTTCTTT
clone size: few
D gene: .
J gene: TRBJ1-1
V gene: TRBV12-3/TRBV12-4

CDR3 protein: CASSLPRGPLRYQHF
CDR3 DNA: TGTGCCAGCAGTTTACCCAGGGGCCCTTTACGTTACCAGCATTTT
clone size: many
D gene: .
J gene: TRBJ1-5
V gene: TRBV28

CDR3 protein: CASSLGRGRYNSPLHF
CDR3 DNA: TGTGCCAGCAGTTTAGGGCGCGGCCGGTATAATTCACCCCTCCACTTT
clone size: few
D gene: .
J gene: TRBJ1-6
V gene: TRBV28